This T cell receptor beta chain derives from a study of cytomegalovirus exposure and HLA in healthy donors (dated by TCRdb to about 2017). Notes on the research overall: In an earlier analysis of some 550 of the donors, 250 to 350 Gb of sequence data and just under 120 million unique TCR beta sequences from 180 million or so T cells were reported. Of the 300 to 500 genotyped donors, less than 85% were placed in the genetic ancestry cluster associated with self-reported Caucasian donors. A later genetic analysis took genome-wide SNP genotypes for about 60% of the roughly 670 donors and used that subset as a discovery cohort. Among roughly 400 genotyped donors of the cohort, an average of around 250,000 unique TCR beta nucleotide sequences was sequenced per donor, of which about 19% were non-productive. Rather than drawing on any new phenotypic data, the later analysis identified candidate immune exposures from TCR beta sequences and the way those sequences occurred across donors. Donor age, sex, ethnicity and CMV serostatus were collected together with the repertoire data. About five DR-DQ haplotypes were handled as single units for association and clustering, since linkage in the cohort was strong. The T cell repertoires of 670 or so subjects were profiled by immunosequencing and related to cytomegalovirus serostatus. A later analysis re-examined previously published TCR beta repertoires from about 700 donors and added high-resolution HLA genotyping to investigate patterns of TCR occurrence. Class I and class II HLA loci were covered by the typing at four-digit resolution. The study aimed to test whether cataloging public T cell receptors could reveal signatures of past pathogen exposure. In an earlier analysis of a few hundred of the donors, high-throughput TCR beta sequencing was used to judge whether each TCR beta V gene segment behaved as functional or pseudogenic. The number of typed donors differed by locus: about 620-630 for A, B, C, DRB1 and DQB1; approximately 520 for DQA1; 606 for DPA1; and some 470 for DPB1. Every repertoire in the discovery cohort had been generated on one and the same sequencing platform. A separate validation cohort of roughly 130 different subjects was used in addition to the roughly 640-subject first cohort. An early release covering roughly 640 HLA-typed donors comprised approximately 300 gigabases of sequencing data and approximately 85 million unique TCR sequences. The study combined high-throughput TCR immunosequencing, statistical association of individual TCRs with disease status, and machine learning to predict cytomegalovirus infection status. Summary of the overall study and its limitations: Roughly uniform sequencing depth across donors was assumed in presence/absence analyses, although this assumption may not hold. According to a later genetic analysis, donors in an Asian-associated ancestry cluster had fewer N-insertions in productive TCRs than the approximately 690-donor mean. Because counts were too low, about 15 rarely observed V segments, including chromosome 9 orphons, were left out of the earlier analysis of 587 of the donors. Linkage disequilibrium might explain the correlated functional status among segregating V segments, but an unknown experimental factor could not be ruled out. Most TCR sequences were observed very rarely across donors, whereas some public TCRs were present in many individuals. The study listed approximately 160 TCR beta chains as associated with cytomegalovirus. This cohort had only TCR beta chains sequenced, and the lack of alpha or paired-chain data limited which features could be detected. The authors suggested that the approach could potentially be extended to other disease states and immunological phenotypes. A further reported finding was that TCR beta sequences accurately predicted the HLA-A and HLA-B alleles for most subjects in the first cohort. When HLA alleles, especially DR and DQ, strongly co-occurred, attributing TCR associations to individual alleles was difficult. Some IMGT-functional V segments, including TRBV6-2 and TRBV6-3, could not be distinguished by the 87-base-pair reads and were therefore excluded. In a later analysis, the rate of TCR association differed among HLA loci, with DRB1 alleles having the most associated TCRs and HLA-C alleles having the fewest. Cytomegalovirus status was reported to be diagnosed by the classifier with high specificity and sensitivity in both the original and validation cohorts. In an earlier analysis of some 500 of the donors, most TCR beta V segments appeared in productive rearrangements about 87% or about 30% of the time, broadly matching IMGT annotations. A later genetic analysis associated a missense DCLRE1C variant with V-gene and J-gene trimming of TCR beta chains, and an independent cohort replicated the association. At a false discovery rate of 0.05, a later analysis linked 15,000 to 20,000 TCR beta sequences to specific HLA alleles. Most CMV-associated TCR beta chains appeared to be HLA-restricted in a later analysis, and the HLA associations seemed to be driven largely by CMV exposure. For the cohort, immune exposure information was limited to CMV serostatus. A few of the identified cytomegalovirus-associated TCR beta chains were confirmed in vitro to be specific for cytomegalovirus antigens. The sequencing pipeline was judged likely to have produced a cluster of highly shared sequence variants as a technical artifact. Because HLA typing was unavailable for some donors at each locus, only the typed subset was used in association tests. A later analysis found that HLA-associated TCR beta chains were more clonally expanded and had lower generation probabilities than equally common non-associated chains. Several of the top co-occurrence clusters appeared to be linked to parvovirus B19, influenza, CMV and Epstein-Barr virus, according to a later analysis.

Concerning this clone itself: It lacks a known antigen. Base qualities were left out, and no much larger clone turns up one base away.

Receptors were amplified or captured by the immunoSEQ multiplex PCR assay. The multiplex PCR relied on a mix of 60 forward primers for TCR Vbeta segments and 13 reverse primers for TCR Jbeta segments. The CDR3 region of rearranged TCR beta genes was amplified from genomic DNA with a multiplex PCR assay. Amplified TCR beta libraries were sequenced as 87-base-pair reads on the Illumina HiSeq System. Regarding the original processing steps: In a later analysis, tens of millions of unique TCR beta chains were counted across the approximately 620 repertoires, and roughly 9.9 million of these chains were shared by at least two donors. Raw reads were error-corrected and collapsed into unique sequences with a nearest-neighbor algorithm that merged closely related sequences to remove PCR and sequencing errors. CDR3 sequences were aligned to IMGT reference sequences to assign V, D and J gene segments. For a sequence to be retained, a match of at least six nucleotides to both a V gene segment and a J gene segment was required. A rearrangement counted as productive if the CDR3 had no stop codons and remained in frame with V and J, and every other rearrangement counted as non-productive. Following IMGT convention, CDR3 was defined as the stretch from the second conserved V-encoded cysteine up to the conserved J-encoded phenylalanine. The earlier analysis of some 580 of the donors excluded any sequence lacking an unambiguous match to a single V gene segment. An earlier analysis of a few hundred of the donors called V segments functional above 56.7% productive rearrangements and segregating when the between-donor standard deviation exceeded 5%. A statistical classification framework was built to diagnose cytomegalovirus status from the catalog of TCR beta chain sequences. A later analysis assigned V and J genes by comparing TCR nucleotide sequences with IMGT/GENE-DB human TR gene sequences. Using the TCRdist pipeline, a later analysis assigned CDR3 sequences along with most-parsimonious VDJ recombination scenarios. A later analysis defined each TCR beta chain by its CDR3 amino acid sequence plus V-gene family, and excluded reads lacking a unique V-gene family. A later analysis removed 550 to 650 highly shared, low-generation-probability nucleotide sequences to deal with suspected cross-contamination and a sequencing artifact. In a later analysis, a clonal expansion index was calculated for each public chain from normalized within-repertoire ranks of inferred template counts. A later analysis computed generation probabilities with a VDJ recombination model fitted to out-of-frame rearrangements, and checked the results against IGoR. In a later analysis, TCR-TCR, TCR-HLA and TCR-CMV co-occurrence was scored with hypergeometric tests, and a repertoire-size bias correction was applied to TCR pairs. False discovery rates were estimated in a later analysis by permuting HLA or CMV assignments 20 times. A later analysis grouped co-occurring TCRs with DBSCAN, adding TCRdist sequence similarity when clustering within HLA-allele-positive subsets. For co-occurrence clustering, repertoires with fewer than 30,000 or more than 120,000 public chains were excluded, along with roughly 5 repertoires with anomalous nucleotide sharing. TCRdb holds this immuneACCESS table with in-frame rearrangements only. Some clones are missing; in checked studies, unresolved V genes explain under half, and the rest has no known cause. Clonal size and the V and J genes are those of that table, whereas D and trimming came from the DNA. Counted in this sample were around 150,000 clones; 80% to 90% of them appeared once. Of the sample, 3.5% to 5.5% falls within the top ten clones.

Including the terminal cysteine and phenylalanine, the CDR3 comprises 13 residues. The read is trimmed to its CDR3 DNA, 39 bases read in frame from base 1. CDR1 GTSNPN and CDR2 SVGIG are derived from the germline V gene (reference sequence). The cohort comprised 710 or so healthy bone marrow donors. At the time of sampling, every cohort member was nominally healthy, though immune exposures that went unrecorded were likely present. The donor was CMV seropositive and was included in the group of 250 to 300 seropositive cohort members. A peripheral blood sample was provided by each donor, and peripheral blood mononuclear cells were used for TCR beta sequencing. The Qiagen DNeasy Blood Extraction Kit was used to extract genomic DNA from the blood cell samples.

The chain uses TRBV30 and TRBJ2-5, with the identity of the D gene unclear. The J call may be incorrect, as the DNA end agrees better with TRBJ2-7. The source is a woman aged 40 to 49 in good health and CMV-seropositive. The sample comprised PBMCs. At the DNA level, the sequence is TGTGCCTGGAGAGTCGAGACACTGAACGAGCAGTACTTC. It codes for CAWRVETLNEQYF.